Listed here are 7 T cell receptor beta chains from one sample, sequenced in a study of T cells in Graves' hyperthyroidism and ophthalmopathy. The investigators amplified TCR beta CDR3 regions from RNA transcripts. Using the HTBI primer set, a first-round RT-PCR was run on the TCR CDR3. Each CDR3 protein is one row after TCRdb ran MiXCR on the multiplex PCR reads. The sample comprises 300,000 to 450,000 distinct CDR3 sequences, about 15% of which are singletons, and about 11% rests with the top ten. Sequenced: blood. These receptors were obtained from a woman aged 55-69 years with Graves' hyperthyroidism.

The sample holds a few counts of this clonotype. The CDR3 protein is CASSEGTGESYEQYF. DNA for the CDR3: TGTGCCAGTAGCGAAGGGACGGGGGAATCATACGAGCAGTACTTC. This chain links TRBV19 with TRBJ2-7, with D possibly matching TRBD2 (6 bases). Germline V gene data show CDR1 as LNHDA and CDR2 as SQIVND (reference sequence). The CDR3 runs 15 residues. V shed 6 bases and J shed 4 bases, with 19 bases lying between them.

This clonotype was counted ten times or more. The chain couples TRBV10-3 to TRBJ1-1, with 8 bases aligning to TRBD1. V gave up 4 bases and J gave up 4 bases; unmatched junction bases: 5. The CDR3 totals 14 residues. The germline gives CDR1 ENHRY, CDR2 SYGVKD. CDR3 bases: TGTGCCATCAGTGTAACAGGGGGGGCCACTGAAGCTTTCTTT. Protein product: CAISVTGGATEAFF.

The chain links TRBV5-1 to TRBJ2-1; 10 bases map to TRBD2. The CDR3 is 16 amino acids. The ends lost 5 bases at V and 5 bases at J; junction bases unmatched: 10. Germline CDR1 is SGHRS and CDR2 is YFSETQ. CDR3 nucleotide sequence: TGCGCCAGCAGGATTAGGCTAGCGGGAGCTGACAATGAGCAGTTCTTC. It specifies CASRIRLAGADNEQFF.

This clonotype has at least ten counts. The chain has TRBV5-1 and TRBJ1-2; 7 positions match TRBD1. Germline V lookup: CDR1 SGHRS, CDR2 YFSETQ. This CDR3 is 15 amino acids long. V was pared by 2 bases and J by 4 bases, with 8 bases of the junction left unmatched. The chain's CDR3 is CASSFGDRAGYGYTF. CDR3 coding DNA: TGCGCCAGCAGCTTCGGCGACAGGGCTGGCTATGGCTACACCTTC.

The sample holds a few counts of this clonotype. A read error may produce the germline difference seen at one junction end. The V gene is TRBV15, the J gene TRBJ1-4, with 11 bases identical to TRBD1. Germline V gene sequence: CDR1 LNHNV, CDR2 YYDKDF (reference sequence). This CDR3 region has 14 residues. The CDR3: CATTGTGGNEELFF. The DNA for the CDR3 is TGTGCCACCACCGGGACAGGGGGAAATGAAGAACTGTTTTTT.

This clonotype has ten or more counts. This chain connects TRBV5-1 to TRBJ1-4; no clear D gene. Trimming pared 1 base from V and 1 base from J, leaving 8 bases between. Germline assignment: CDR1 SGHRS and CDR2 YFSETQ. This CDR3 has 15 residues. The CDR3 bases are TGCGCCAGCAGCTTGAACGGCAAAACTAATGAAAAACTGTTTTTT. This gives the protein CASSLNGKTNEKLFF.

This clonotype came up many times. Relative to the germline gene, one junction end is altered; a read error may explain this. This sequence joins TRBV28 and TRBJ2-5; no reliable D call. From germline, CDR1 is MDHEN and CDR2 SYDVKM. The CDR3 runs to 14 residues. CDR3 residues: CASSYLETREAQYF. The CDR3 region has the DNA TGTGCCAGCAGTTACTTAGAGACAAGAGAGGCCCAGTACTTC.